These 14 T cell receptor beta chains came from one sample sequenced in a study of blood T cell repertoires in COVID-19. The repertoire was sequenced with immunoSEQ multiplex PCR; TCRdb's copy has only in-frame clones and lacks some. The sample has some 240,000 clones; 80% are singletons. The sequencing sample was made of peripheral blood. The receptor source for this set is a human donor in a cohort sampled during active COVID-19.

The V gene is TRBV5-6, the J gene TRBJ1-1, with TRBD1 matching over 10 bases. V shed 0 bases and J 8 bases; nucleotides not matched to a gene: 1. The CDR3 consists of 13 residues. The V gene's germline CDR1 is SGHDT and CDR2 YYEEEE. DNA of the CDR3: TGTGCCAGCAGCTTGGAGGACAGGGGGGAAGCTTTCTTT. Its protein product is CASSLEDRGEAFF.

This sequence joins TRBV6-5 and TRBJ1-2, with 7 bases that match TRBD1. V gave up 5 bases and J gave up 0 bases; unmatched junction bases: 6. The germline gives CDR1 MNHEY, CDR2 SVGAGI. The CDR3 contains 15 residues. The CDR3 is CASSLGTASNYGYTF. CDR3 coding DNA: TGTGCCAGCAGTCTCGGGACAGCTTCTAACTATGGCTACACCTTC.

This clone was counted a single time. The chain combines TRBV5-6 with TRBJ2-1; D not certain. The germline gives CDR1 SGHDT, CDR2 YYEEEE. V was cut by 3 bases and J by 10 bases, with 8 bases left in between. This CDR3 is built from 11 residues. The CDR3 sequence: CASSYLWEQFF. CDR3 in DNA: TGTGCCAGCAGCTATCTATGGGAGCAGTTCTTC.

The V gene is TRBV19, the J gene TRBJ2-1; 15 nucleotides match TRBD2. Trimming at V came to 6 bases and at J to 0 bases, leaving 6 bases not matched to a gene. This CDR3 region has 18 residues. The germline CDR1 and CDR2 sequences are LNHDA and SQIVND (reference sequence). CDR3 sequence reads: CASRAGLAGGSSYNEQFF. CDR3 DNA: TGTGCCAGTAGGGCGGGACTAGCGGGAGGAAGCTCCTACAATGAGCAGTTCTTC.

The CDR3 DNA reads as TGTGCCAGCATTGGACCTTCGGGGTTCAAAGCTTTCTTT. Protein: CASIGPSGFKAFF. This chain uses TRBV6-5 with TRBJ1-1; D unresolved. Germline CDR1 reads MNHEY; CDR2 reads SVGAGI. Deletions cut 7 bases from V and 9 bases from J, with 18 bases between. The CDR3 is 13 residues long.

The chain combines TRBV5-1 with TRBJ1-4; TRBD1 matches at 11 bases. V lost 2 bases to trimming and J lost 10 bases; unmatched junction nucleotides: 7. Germline V gene data show CDR1 as SGHRS and CDR2 as YFSETQ. The CDR3 sequence is 15 residues long. The CDR3 nucleotides read TGCGCCAGCAGCTTAGAGCAGGACAGGGGGCGAAAACTGTTTTTT. Its translation is CASSLEQDRGRKLFF.

The V gene is TRBV10-3, the J gene TRBJ2-1, with unresolved D. The CDR3 is 13 residues long. The germline V gene has CDR1 ENHRY and CDR2 SYGVKD. V lost 2 bases to trimming and J lost 6 bases, with 8 bases between them. CDR3 amino acids: CAISETAGNEQFF. CDR3 in DNA: TGTGCCATCAGTGAGACAGCAGGCAATGAGCAGTTCTTC.

This sequence joins TRBV6-2 or TRBV6-3 and TRBJ2-2, with D tentatively TRBD2 (5 bases). CDR3 length: 14 residues. The germline V gene has CDR1 MNHEY and CDR2 SVGEGT. V was trimmed by 2 bases and J by 7 bases, leaving 11 bases between them. The CDR3 coding sequence is TGTGCCAGCAGTTACCGACTAATTGACGGGGAGCTGTTTTTT. Protein: CASSYRLIDGELFF.

This clone has more than one count but fewer than ten. This sequence joins TRBV10-3 and TRBJ2-5; 7 bases are a match to TRBD1. This CDR3 region has 15 residues. V lost 4 bases to trimming and J lost 2 bases; unmatched junction nucleotides: 7. Germline-derived CDR1 and CDR2 are ENHRY and SYGVKD. This CDR3 reads CAISGRDRSQETQYF. CDR3 nucleotides: TGTGCCATCAGTGGCCGGGACAGATCTCAAGAGACCCAGTACTTC.

The CDR3 region has the DNA TGTGCCAGCAGCTCGCAGGGACAGGGTTACAATGAGCAGTTCTTC. Translated: CASSSQGQGYNEQFF. This chain joins TRBV7-3 and TRBJ2-1; TRBD1 aligns across 9 bases. V lost 4 bases and J lost 4; bases outside the gene matches: 5. CDR1 and CDR2 from the germline V gene are SGHTA and FQGTGA. The CDR3 covers 15 residues.

The V and J genes are TRBV7-2 and TRBJ2-6; TRBD1 matches 7 bases. CDR3 length: 16 residues. Per germline, CDR1 SGHTA and CDR2 FQGNSA. Losses at the gene ends were 2 bases for V and 1 base for J; bases not matched to a gene: 2. CDR3: CASSLPTGSGANVLTF. The DNA of the CDR3 is TGTGCCAGCAGCTTACCGACAGGGTCTGGGGCCAACGTCCTGACTTTC. Complete variable domain (other parts from reference TRBV7-2 and TRBJ2-6): GAGVSQSPSNKVTEKGKDVELRCDPISGHTALYWYRQSLGQGLEFLIYFQGNSAPDKSGLPSDRFSAERTGGSVSTLTIQRTQQEDSAVYLCASSLPTGSGANVLTFGAGSRLTVL.

The rearrangement links TRBV2 to TRBJ1-5; maybe TRBD1 (6 bases). This CDR3 has 17 amino acids. Trimming stripped 8 bases from V and 3 bases from J, with 23 bases between. The germline gives CDR1 SNHLY, CDR2 FYNNEI. Here the CDR3 reads CASGSLLTDRINQPQHF. CDR3 DNA sequence: TGTGCCAGCGGCTCTCTCTTAACCGACAGGATCAATCAGCCCCAGCATTTT.

The V gene is TRBV18, the J gene TRBJ1-1; D is perhaps TRBD1 (5 bases). Germline V CDR1 and CDR2: KGHSH, LQKENI. The CDR3 spans 17 residues. Trimming removed 3 bases at V and 2 bases at J, with 19 bases between. In DNA form, the CDR3 reads TGTGCCAGCTCACCTATTCTACTAACCGGGGGAAACACTGAAGCTTTCTTT. Amino acid sequence: CASSPILLTGGNTEAFF.

The J gene is TRBJ2-7, the V gene TRBV18, with D possibly TRBD2 on 5 matching bases. The CDR3 is 15 residues long. V shed 2 bases and J shed 0 bases, with 11 bases lying between them. Germline values: CDR1 KGHSH, CDR2 LQKENI. Here the CDR3 DNA reads TGTGCCAGCTCACCAACTCGAGGGAGCTCCTACGAGCAGTACTTC. Translation: CASSPTRGSSYEQYF.